This entry features one T cell receptor beta chain sequence. This sample was taken from a study of blood T cell repertoires in COVID-19. In the study overall: Donors in the United States, Italy and Spain gave samples during acute or convalescent COVID-19. T cells, B-cell-depleted T cells, or PBMCs supplied cDNA or gDNA.

In the authors' workflow: Amplification of reference gene primers was used by the study to estimate nucleated cell counts. Repertoires were generated with immunoSEQ multiplex PCR, while TCRdb's copy carries only in-frame clones and drops some. The V and J calls and clone size come from that table; D and trimming were worked out from the DNA. Of 50,000 to 85,000 clones listed, roughly 80% are singletons. This CDR3 has 12 residues. CDR1 is WSHSY, CDR2 SAAADI, per germline. V lost 8 bases to trimming and J lost 7 bases; unmatched junction nucleotides: 5. This receptor was obtained from a man aged 60-69 years with acute or convalescent COVID-19. This rearrangement joins TRBV10-2 to TRBJ1-1, with 9 bases identical to TRBD1. Source material: peripheral blood. CDR3: CASSQGAGEAFF. The CDR3 region has the DNA TGCGCCAGCTCACAGGGGGCTGGTGAAGCTTTCTTT.